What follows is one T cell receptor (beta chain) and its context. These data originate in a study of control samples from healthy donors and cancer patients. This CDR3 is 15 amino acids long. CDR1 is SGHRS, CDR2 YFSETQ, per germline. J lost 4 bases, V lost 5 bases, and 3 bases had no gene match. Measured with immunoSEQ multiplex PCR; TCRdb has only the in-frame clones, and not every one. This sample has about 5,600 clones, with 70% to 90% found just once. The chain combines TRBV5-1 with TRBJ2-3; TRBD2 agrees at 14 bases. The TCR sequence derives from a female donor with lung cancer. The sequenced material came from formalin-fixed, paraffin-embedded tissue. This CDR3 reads CASRPGLAGADTQYF. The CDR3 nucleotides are TGCGCCAGCAGACCGGGACTAGCGGGAGCAGATACGCAGTATTTT.